These 9 T cell receptor beta chains originate from one sample sequenced in a study of blood T cell repertoires in COVID-19 (dated by TCRdb to the early 2020s). Libraries were constructed by the immunoSEQ multiplex PCR assay. Imported from immuneACCESS, the table was reduced by TCRdb to in-frame sequences with V and J called. These copies leave out some clones; in studies compared against another copy, an unresolved V gene accounts for under half, and the cause of the remainder is not known. In this sample the table shows fewer than 350,000 clones, approximately 87% of which occur a single time. The top ten clones comprise more than 10% of the sample. Input material: peripheral blood. The origin of the receptors is a woman aged 25 to 45 with COVID-19, enrolled during active disease.

J is TRBJ2-2 and V is TRBV5-1, with 11 bases identical to TRBD2. V dropped 0 bases and J dropped 3; count of bases not matched to a gene: 1. The CDR3 extends over 16 amino acids. Looked up from germline, CDR1 is SGHRS and CDR2 is YFSETQ. CDR3 sequence: CASSLGLAGYTGELFF. Here the CDR3 DNA reads TGCGCCAGCAGCTTGGGACTAGCGGGGTACACCGGGGAGCTGTTTTTT.

The chain joins TRBV12-3 or TRBV12-4 to TRBJ1-2; D not resolved. This CDR3 comprises 13 residues. V was clipped by 3 bases and J by 4 bases, with 9 bases between them. CDR3 region: CASSFGAGYGYTF. As DNA, the CDR3 is TGTGCCAGCAGTTTTGGCGCGGGCTATGGCTACACCTTC.

CDR3 sequence (DNA): TGCGCCAGCAGCTTGGCCGGGAACACAGATACGCAGTATTTT. Its protein is CASSLAGNTDTQYF. The V call is TRBV5-1, the J call TRBJ2-3; maybe TRBD2 (5 bases). Germline-derived CDR1 and CDR2 are SGHRS and YFSETQ. This CDR3 is 14 amino acids long. V dropped 0 bases and J dropped 2 bases, with 7 bases sitting between them.

V gene TRBV4-1 combines with J gene TRBJ1-1; possible D gene TRBD1, 6 bases. Deletions cut 3 bases from V and 11 bases from J, with 19 bases between. Germline values: CDR1 MGHRA, CDR2 YSYEKL. The CDR3 has 14 amino acids. The CDR3 bases are TGCGCCAGCAGCCATCTACAGGGTAAACAGAAGGCTTTCTTT. Translation: CASSHLQGKQKAFF.

The chain combines TRBV7-2 with TRBJ2-3; TRBD1 matches 7 bases. This CDR3 has 16 residues. The J segment lost 4 bases and the V segment lost 3 bases, leaving 10 bases of the junction unmatched. Germline lookup yields CDR1 SGHTA and CDR2 FQGNSA. The CDR3 bases are TGTGCCAGCAGCTTGGTTAAGAGGACAGGCCCAGATACGCAGTATTTT. Its translation is CASSLVKRTGPDTQYF.

The chain employs TRBV29-1 and TRBJ1-1; D gene unclear. From germline, CDR1 is SQVTM and CDR2 ANQGSEA. The CDR3 extends over 13 amino acids. V gave up 0 bases and J gave up 5 bases, with 10 bases separating them. CDR3 coding DNA: TGCAGCGTTGAAGATACAGTCGGAACTGAAGCTTTCTTT. Translated: CSVEDTVGTEAFF. Variable domain in full (rest from reference TRBV29-1 and TRBJ1-1): SAVISQKPSRDICQRGTSLTIQCQVDSQVTMMFWYRQQPGQSLTLIATANQGSEATYESGFVIDKFPISRPNLTFSTLTVSNMSPEDSSIYLCSVEDTVGTEAFFGQGTRLTVV.

This chain links TRBV19 with TRBJ1-1; D gene ambiguous. The germline V gene has CDR1 LNHDA and CDR2 SQIVND (reference sequence). The CDR3 is 13 residues long. Deletions cut 2 bases from V and 1 base from J, with 5 bases between. Here the CDR3 reads CASSITRNTEAFF. CDR3 coding DNA: TGTGCCAGTAGTATAACGAGGAACACTGAAGCTTTCTTT.

The chain has TRBV5-1 and TRBJ1-6; TRBD1 agrees at 9 bases. The CDR3 has 16 residues. With 4 bases clipped from V and 10 bases from J, the junction kept 12 bases outside the gene matches. The germline V gene encodes CDR1 SGHRS and CDR2 YFSETQ. As DNA, the CDR3 is TGCGCCAGCAGCCCTAGAGAGACAGGGGGAGGATCACCCCTCCACTTT. This sequence encodes CASSPRETGGGSPLHF.

The rearrangement joins TRBV18 to TRBJ1-2; 7 bases match TRBD1. Germline CDR1 is KGHSH and CDR2 is LQKENI. CDR3 length: 14 amino acids. With V trimmed by 8 bases and J by 4 bases, 10 bases remained unmatched. CDR3 bases: TGTGCCAGCGCAACAGGGGTCTCAGGCTATGGCTACACCTTC. Its translation: CASATGVSGYGYTF. Filled out from reference TRBV18 and TRBJ1-2, the complete variable domain reads NAGVMQNPRHLVRRRGQEARLRCSPMKGHSHVYWYRQLPEEGLKFMVYLQKENIIDESGMPKERFSAEFPKEGPSILRIQQVVRGDSAAYFCASATGVSGYGYTFGSGTRLTVV.